This is a list of T cell receptor beta chains from one sample in a study of cytomegalovirus exposure and HLA in healthy donors. Libraries were prepared by immunoSEQ multiplex PCR; TCRdb keeps only in-frame clonotypes and omits some of them. This table lists 150,000 to 200,000 clones. The material sequenced was PBMCs. These receptors originate from a man aged 25 to 45 in good health and CMV-seronegative. Each CDR3 is given with its conserved first and last residue. A D gene is named only where the DNA matches it firmly.

TRBV11-2	TRBJ1-1	-	CASSLARGNTEAFF	TGTGCCAGCAGCTTAGCCCGGGGGAACACTGAAGCTTTCTTT
TRBV6-6	TRBJ2-3	TRBD2	CASRGSGGYTDTQYF	TGTGCCAGCAGAGGTAGCGGGGGGTACACAGATACGCAGTATTTT
TRBV5-6	TRBJ1-5	TRBD1	CASSLGQGWNQPQHF	TGTGCCAGCAGCTTAGGACAGGGATGGAATCAGCCCCAGCATTTT
TRBV7-9	TRBJ1-1	TRBD1	CASSLQGENTEAFF	TGTGCCAGCAGCCTACAGGGGGAAAACACTGAAGCTTTCTTT
TRBV11-3	TRBJ1-5	TRBD1	CASSSGQGSSNQPQHF	TGTGCCAGCAGCTCGGGACAGGGTAGCAGCAATCAGCCCCAGCATTTT
TRBV28	TRBJ1-4	-	CASSRPPDNNEKLFF	TGTGCCAGCAGTCGACCCCCAGACAATAATGAAAAACTGTTTTTT
TRBV29-1	TRBJ2-3	TRBD2	CSVPGTSGGWSDTQYF	TGCAGCGTCCCTGGGACTAGCGGGGGGTGGTCAGATACGCAGTATTTT
TRBV29-1	TRBJ1-5	-	CSVHAGGNQPQHF	TGCAGCGTTCATGCAGGGGGCAATCAGCCCCAGCATTTT
TRBV7-9	TRBJ1-1	TRBD1	CASSQTGGNTEAFF	TGTGCCAGCAGCCAGACAGGGGGGAACACTGAAGCTTTCTTT
TRBV4-2	TRBJ2-7	-	CASSQPKNRQGEDEQYF	TGTGCCAGCAGCCAACCAAAGAATCGCCAGGGGGAGGACGAGCAGTACTTC
TRBV19	TRBJ1-2	TRBD1	CASSLDRGRGYGYTF	TGTGCCAGTAGCCTAGACAGGGGGAGAGGCTATGGCTACACCTTC
TRBV13	TRBJ2-5	-	CASSLTRPGHQETQYF	TGTGCCAGCAGCTTAACCCGCCCGGGACATCAAGAGACCCAGTACTTC
TRBV5-4	TRBJ2-3	-	CASSNAVVAPLGTDTQYF	TGTGCCAGCAGCAACGCGGTCGTAGCTCCCCTAGGCACAGATACGCAGTATTTT
TRBV7-2	TRBJ2-5	-	CASSLTEETQYF	TGTGCCAGCAGCTTAACAGAAGAGACCCAGTACTTC
TRBV4-1	TRBJ1-4	TRBD1	CASSQDHETGVEKLFF	TGCGCCAGCAGCCAAGATCATGAGACAGGGGTTGAAAAACTGTTTTTT
TRBV11-2	TRBJ1-5	-	CASSLQGFGQPQHF	TGTGCCAGCAGCTTACAGGGGTTTGGTCAGCCCCAGCATTTT
TRBV6-1	TRBJ2-1	TRBD2	CASRGGDNEQFF	TGTGCCAGCAGGGGGGGGGACAATGAGCAGTTCTTC
TRBV10-3	TRBJ2-1	TRBD1	CAIRVGQGLNEQFF	TGTGCCATCAGAGTGGGACAGGGACTTAATGAGCAGTTCTTC
TRBV5-1	TRBJ2-3	TRBD2	CASSLGNSGQFTDTQYF	TGCGCCAGCAGCTTGGGAAATAGCGGGCAGTTCACAGATACGCAGTATTTT
TRBV6-5	TRBJ2-3	-	CASSYRREFDTQYF	TGTGCCAGCAGTTATAGGAGGGAGTTTGATACGCAGTATTTT